Presented here are 3 T cell receptor beta chains from one specimen sequenced in a study of T cell changes during pregnancy in multiple sclerosis. The repertoire was sequenced with immunoSEQ multiplex PCR; TCRdb's copy has only in-frame clones and lacks some. The sample contains 45,000 to 55,000 clones, almost 95% of which appear only once. The source material was CD4+ T cells from peripheral blood mononuclear cells, sampled in the second trimester of pregnancy. Every receptor here comes from a female donor in good health, enrolled as a control in a pregnancy study.

The chain links TRBV15 to TRBJ2-1, with a weak D call TRBD2 (6 bases). The V end lost 0 bases, the J end lost 9 bases, and 9 bases lay between the germline ends. The length of the CDR3 is 13 residues. Germline V gene lookup returns CDR1 LNHNV and CDR2 YYDKDF (reference sequence). The CDR3 reads CATSRDGGSEQFF. The CDR3 DNA is TGTGCCACCAGCAGAGATGGAGGGAGTGAGCAGTTCTTC.

V gene TRBV28 combines with J gene TRBJ1-1; D is unresolved. This CDR3 has 13 residues. Trimming cost V 3 bases and J 1 base, with 6 bases left between them. Germline values: CDR1 MDHEN, CDR2 SYDVKM. The CDR3 is CASSFHRNTEAFF. The CDR3 nucleotides are TGTGCCAGCAGTTTTCATAGGAACACTGAAGCTTTCTTT.

The V call is TRBV18, the J call TRBJ1-1; TRBD1 might be the D (6 bases). Germline loops: CDR1 KGHSH, CDR2 LQKENI. The V and J ends lost 0 bases and 2 bases respectively, with 10 bases between them. The CDR3 runs to 15 residues. CDR3 nucleotide sequence: TGTGCCAGCTCACCACCCGGGACATTCAACACTGAAGCTTTCTTT. It yields the protein CASSPPGTFNTEAFF.